Reported below is one TCR beta chain. This entry comes from a study of blood T cell repertoires in COVID-19. As for the study in general: The origin of the acute and convalescent COVID-19 samples was the United States, Italy and Spain. T cells, B-cell-depleted T cells, or PBMCs provided the cDNA or gDNA that served as material.

Original handling: Estimated nucleated cell counts came from reference gene primer amplification. Generated by immunoSEQ multiplex PCR, the TCRdb table keeps only in-frame clones and is missing some. V and J calls and clone size are given by that table; D and trimming were obtained from the DNA. Of 330,000 or so clones listed, approximately 86% are singletons. The Seattle patients joined while their infection was active and were tracked longitudinally afterward. CDR1 and CDR2 (germline): SGDLS, YYNGEE. The germline V and J ends were trimmed by 0 bases and 3 bases, with 7 bases remaining between them. The CDR3 extends over 15 amino acids.

The source of this sequence is a young man with COVID-19, enrolled during active disease. This chain links TRBV9 with TRBJ1-6; D is unclear. What was sequenced was peripheral blood. CDR3 sequence: CASSVGEYYNSPLHF. CDR3 coding DNA: TGTGCCAGCAGCGTAGGGGAGTACTATAATTCACCCCTCCACTTT. Filled out from reference TRBV9 and TRBJ1-6, the complete variable domain reads DSGVTQTPKHLITATGQRVTLRCSPRSGDLSVYWYQQSLDQGLQFLIQYYNGEERAKGNILERFSAQQFPDLHSELNLSSLELGDSALYFCASSVGEYYNSPLHFGNGTRLTVT.